A selection of T cell receptor beta chains follows, all from one sample in a study of blood T cell repertoires in COVID-19. Clones were sequenced by immunoSEQ multiplex PCR, and TCRdb holds only the in-frame ones, with some missing. The sample lists about 230,000 clones, 80% to 85% occurring once. The sample comprised peripheral blood. The receptors come from a man over 45 with active or convalescent COVID-19. The CDR3 runs from the conserved cysteine through the conserved F or W. The order of the fields is J gene, D gene, V gene, clone size, CDR3 DNA, CDR3 protein. A D gene is named only where the DNA matches it firmly. Size is omitted from some rows. Given values are once, few, many or a class for expanded clones.

>TRBJ1-1|TRBD1|TRBV5-5|NA
TGTGCCAGCAGCTTGGACGGGGACAGGGTGAACACTGAAGCTTTCTTT
CASSLDGDRVNTEAFF
>TRBJ2-5|TRBD2|TRBV9|NA
TGTGCCAGCAGCGTACTTCTAGCGGGGGCTCAAGAGACCCAGTACTTC
CASSVLLAGAQETQYF
>TRBJ1-2|NA|TRBV7-9|NA
TGTGCCAGCAGCCCACCGTCCCGGTACTATGGCTACACCTTC
CASSPPSRYYGYTF
>TRBJ2-7|NA|TRBV12-3/TRBV12-4|NA
TGTGCCAGCAGTTTACCCGGTTACGAGCAGTACTTC
CASSLPGYEQYF
>TRBJ2-2|TRBD2|TRBV19|NA
TGTGCCAGTAGTCCGAACGGGGGGGTTAGCACCGGGGAGCTGTTTTTT
CASSPNGGVSTGELFF
>TRBJ2-3|TRBD1|TRBV5-4|NA
TGTGCCAGCAGCTTGCAGGGGGGCACAGATACGCAGTATTTT
CASSLQGGTDTQYF
>TRBJ1-2|TRBD1|TRBV3-1/TRBV3-2|NA
TGTGCCAGCAGCCTGACAGGGACGGATGGCTACACCTTC
CASSLTGTDGYTF
>TRBJ2-2|NA|TRBV19|NA
TGTGCCAGTTCTGACCCAGGGAAGACCGGGGAGCTGTTTTTT
CASSDPGKTGELFF
>TRBJ2-2|NA|TRBV7-9|NA
TGTGCCAGCAGCTTAGAAACAGGCCCTACGAACACCGGGGAGCTGTTTTTT
CASSLETGPTNTGELFF
>TRBJ2-2|TRBD2|TRBV9|NA
TGTGCCAGCAGCGTCTCGGGGGGGCTGACCGGGGAGCTGTTTTTT
CASSVSGGLTGELFF
>TRBJ2-5|NA|TRBV19|NA
TGTGCCAGTAGACTGGACTCACAAGAGACCCAGTACTTC
CASRLDSQETQYF
>TRBJ2-3|NA|TRBV15|NA
TGTGCCACCAGCAGTAGACTAGCAGATACGCAGTATTTT
CATSSRLADTQYF
>TRBJ1-5|NA|TRBV2|NA
TGTGCCAGCAGTACCGAAGCTAGGTTGGATCAGCCCCAGCATTTT
CASSTEARLDQPQHF
>TRBJ1-1|TRBD1|TRBV12-5|few
TGTGCTAGTGGCCTGGACAGGGTCGGCACTGAAGCTTTCTTT
CASGLDRVGTEAFF
>TRBJ2-5|TRBD1|TRBV7-2|NA
TGTGCCAGCAGCTCGCCTGAAGACAGGGTCCAAGAGACCCAGTACTTC
CASSSPEDRVQETQYF
>TRBJ1-5|TRBD1|TRBV6-1|NA
TGTGCCAGCAGTGATCCCCTCGGACAGGGGGCGGCCTACAATCAGCCCCAGCATTTT
CASSDPLGQGAAYNQPQHF
>TRBJ1-1|NA|TRBV19|few
TGTGCCAGTAGTATCTCAGGGTCTAACACTGAAGCTTTCTTT
CASSISGSNTEAFF
>TRBJ1-6|NA|TRBV13|NA
TGTGCCAGCAGCTCGCTAAATTCACCCCTCCACTTT
CASSSLNSPLHF
>TRBJ2-7|TRBD2|TRBV19|once
TGTGCCAGTAGTATAACTAGCGGGGGCGACGAGCAGTACTTC
CASSITSGGDEQYF
>TRBJ1-5|NA|TRBV19|many
TGTGCCGGCGGGGATCAGCCCCAGCATTTT
CAGGDQPQHF
>TRBJ1-2|TRBD1|TRBV6-5|NA
TGTGCCAGCAGCCAAGACAGGGGGCTTGGCTACACCTTC
CASSQDRGLGYTF
>TRBJ2-7|TRBD1|TRBV7-6|NA
TGTGCCAGCAGCTTAGGACAGGGGGGCGAGCAGTACTTC
CASSLGQGGEQYF
>TRBJ1-4|NA|TRBV7-2|NA
TGTGCCAGCAGCTTGGCCTTCTTGGGAGGGGATGAAAAACTGTTTTTT
CASSLAFLGGDEKLFF
>TRBJ1-2|TRBD1|TRBV5-1|NA
TGCGCCAGCAGCCTCAGACAGGGGGTGGTAGGCTACACCTTC
CASSLRQGVVGYTF
>TRBJ2-7|NA|TRBV9|NA
TGTGCCAGCAGCGTAGGGGACAACTCCTACGAGCAGTACTTC
CASSVGDNSYEQYF
>TRBJ2-1|NA|TRBV5-1|NA
TGCGCCAGCAGCTTGCGGGGTGCTGATGAGCAGTTCTTC
CASSLRGADEQFF
>TRBJ2-1|TRBD2|TRBV2|NA
TGTGCCAGCAGTTCCCCTAGCGGGCGGAATGAGCAGTTCTTC
CASSSPSGRNEQFF
>TRBJ1-1|NA|TRBV5-1|few
TGCGCCAGCAGCGCCACAGGATCGAACACTGAAGCTTTCTTT
CASSATGSNTEAFF
>TRBJ1-3|NA|TRBV2|NA
TGTGCCAGCAGTGAAGCAGGCGGAGTCTCTGGAAACACCATATATTTT
CASSEAGGVSGNTIYF
>TRBJ2-7|TRBD1|TRBV18|few
TGTGCCAGCTCAAGGGACAGGGTAGACGAGCAGTACTTC
CASSRDRVDEQYF
>TRBJ2-5|TRBD2|TRBV2|NA
TGTGCCAGCAGTGTGCGACTAGCGGGGTCCCAAGAGACCCAGTACTTC
CASSVRLAGSQETQYF
>TRBJ2-1|TRBD2|TRBV6-2/TRBV6-3|NA
TGTGCCAGCAGTAGAGCGGGATTCTCCTACAATGAGCAGTTCTTC
CASSRAGFSYNEQFF
>TRBJ1-2|NA|TRBV14|once
TGTGCCAGCAGCCGAGCTGCGGGGGGGGCCTATGGCTACACCTTC
CASSRAAGGAYGYTF
>TRBJ1-2|NA|TRBV6-6|NA
TGTGCCAGCAGTTCCCGGACAAATGGCTACACCTTC
CASSSRTNGYTF
>TRBJ2-2|TRBD2|TRBV27|NA
TGTGCCAGCACACTAGCGGGCTCGAACACCGGGGAGCTGTTTTTT
CASTLAGSNTGELFF
>TRBJ2-5|NA|TRBV20-1|NA
TGCAGTGCTAGTGCGGAAGAGACCCAGTACTTC
CSASAEETQYF
>TRBJ2-7|TRBD1|TRBV23-1|few
TGCGCCAGCAGGGTAACAGGGGGGGAGCAGTACTTC
CASRVTGGEQYF
>TRBJ1-1|NA|TRBV3-1/TRBV3-2|NA
TGTGCCAGCAGCCAAGTTAGGAACACTGAAGCTTTCTTT
CASSQVRNTEAFF
>TRBJ1-6|TRBD1|TRBV7-9|NA
TGTGCCAGCAGTTGGGACAGGGACTCACCCCTCCACTTT
CASSWDRDSPLHF
>TRBJ1-5|NA|TRBV2|few
TGTGCCAGCAAAGTTACAGGCGAGCAGCCCCAGCATTTT
CASKVTGEQPQHF
>TRBJ1-5|NA|TRBV4-2|NA
TGTGCCAGCAGCCAAAAGCCGCGGGGCCGCGGACAGCCCCAGCATTTT
CASSQKPRGRGQPQHF
>TRBJ2-6|TRBD1|TRBV9|NA
TGTGCCAGCAGCGGTCGACAGGGAGGGGCCAACGTCCTGACTTTC
CASSGRQGGANVLTF
>TRBJ1-2|NA|TRBV12-5|NA
TGTGCTAGTGGTTTGGTCCCCCCAGGGATGGGAGGCTACACCTTC
CASGLVPPGMGGYTF
>TRBJ2-5|TRBD2|TRBV24-1|NA
TGTGCCACCAGTGACATTAGCGGGGGGCACCAAGAGACCCAGTACTTC
CATSDISGGHQETQYF
>TRBJ2-1|TRBD2|TRBV5-8|NA
TGTGCCAGCAGCTTGGGGGCCCTAGCGGTTTACAATGAGCAGTTCTTC
CASSLGALAVYNEQFF
>TRBJ2-7|TRBD2|TRBV7-9|once
TGTGCCAGCAGCTCCGGGGGGGTGTCGTCCTACGAGCAGTACTTC
CASSSGGVSSYEQYF
>TRBJ1-4|TRBD1|TRBV3-1/TRBV3-2|NA
TGTGCCAGCAGTAACCGGGACAGGGGCGAGGAAAAACTGTTTTTT
CASSNRDRGEEKLFF
>TRBJ1-3|TRBD1|TRBV28|NA
TGTGCCAGCAGGGGTAGAAGGGGGCGCAGTAACTTCTCTGGAAACACCATATATTTT
CASRGRRGRSNFSGNTIYF
>TRBJ1-2|NA|TRBV14|NA
TGTGCCAGCAGCCAAGTCCCCGTGGGAGGAGCTGGCTACACCTTC
CASSQVPVGGAGYTF
>TRBJ2-3|NA|TRBV6-5|NA
TGTGCCAGCAGCCTATTGGGGGGTAGCACAGATACGCAGTATTTT
CASSLLGGSTDTQYF
>TRBJ1-4|NA|TRBV11-2|NA
TGTGCCAGCAGCTTAGGGGCGGACAACTTTGAAAAACTGTTTTTT
CASSLGADNFEKLFF
>TRBJ2-1|NA|TRBV19|NA
TGTGCCAGTAGTATGTATGGTCCCTCCGGCAATGAGCAGTTCTTC
CASSMYGPSGNEQFF
>TRBJ1-3|NA|TRBV5-1|few
TGCGCCAGCAGTTCACAGGGTTCTGGAAACACCATATATTTT
CASSSQGSGNTIYF
>TRBJ1-2|TRBD1|TRBV7-9|few
TGTGCCAGCAGGGGAGACAGGGAGTATGGCTACACCTTC
CASRGDREYGYTF
>TRBJ2-7|NA|TRBV7-9|NA
TGTGCCAGCAGCTCTGGGCTGATGACAAGCGAGCAGTACTTC
CASSSGLMTSEQYF
>TRBJ1-2|TRBD1|TRBV10-3|NA
TGTGCCATCAGAAACGGACAGGCGGAAGGCTACACCTTC
CAIRNGQAEGYTF
>TRBJ2-2|NA|TRBV3-1/TRBV3-2|once
TGTGCCAGCAGCCAAGATACGGCAGGGACCGGGGAGCTGTTTTTT
CASSQDTAGTGELFF
>TRBJ1-2|TRBD1|TRBV30|NA
TGTGCCTGGACCCTAGGACAGGGGCTTGGCTACACCTTC
CAWTLGQGLGYTF
>TRBJ1-1|TRBD1|TRBV9|once
TGTGCCAGCAGCGTAGCAGGAGGGGGCATCACTGAAGCTTTCTTT
CASSVAGGGITEAFF
>TRBJ1-2|NA|TRBV28|NA
TGTGCCAGCGGTTCAGGGGTCGGCTACACCTTC
CASGSGVGYTF